This entry concerns a single T cell receptor beta chain. Different DNA sequences within this sample yield the same CDR3. Profiled with immunoSEQ multiplex PCR; TCRdb holds only in-frame clones, not every one. Altogether a few hundred thousand clones are present, roughly 86% being singletons, with the ten largest covering around 3.6%. V trimming: 5 bases; J trimming: 5 bases; junction bases outside the gene matches: 5. This CDR3 is built from 14 residues. Germline CDR1 and CDR2: SNHLY and FYNNEI. This record comes from a study of blood T cell repertoires in COVID-19. V usage is TRBV2 and J usage is TRBJ1-4, with 7 bases aligning to TRBD1. The TCR was taken from a man aged 18 to 30 with active or convalescent COVID-19. The sample comprised peripheral blood. The DNA of the CDR3 is TGTGCCAGCAGTTACGGGACAGCAAATGAAAAACTGTTTTTT. Translating gives CASSYGTANEKLFF.